This T cell receptor (beta chain) was captured in a study of T cell responses to AZD1222 COVID-19 vaccine. Clones were sequenced by immunoSEQ multiplex PCR, and TCRdb holds only the in-frame ones, with some missing. The repertoire holds 100,000 to 120,000 clones, with roughly 80% as singletons. The V and J ends lost 4 bases and 8 bases respectively, with 14 bases between them. CDR1 KGHSH and CDR2 LQKENI come from the germline V gene. CDR3 length: 13 residues. This sample comprised peripheral blood, obtained on day 0 of AZD1222 vaccination. The chain links TRBV18 to TRBJ1-1; D ambiguous. This receptor was obtained from an adult in good health. This CDR3 reads CASSLLPAPEAFF. CDR3 nucleotides: TGTGCCAGCTCACTGCTGCCGGCGCCAGAAGCTTTCTTT. Complete variable domain (other parts from reference TRBV18 and TRBJ1-1): NAGVMQNPRHLVRRRGQEARLRCSPMKGHSHVYWYRQLPEEGLKFMVYLQKENIIDESGMPKERFSAEFPKEGPSILRIQQVVRGDSAAYFCASSLLPAPEAFFGQGTRLTVV.